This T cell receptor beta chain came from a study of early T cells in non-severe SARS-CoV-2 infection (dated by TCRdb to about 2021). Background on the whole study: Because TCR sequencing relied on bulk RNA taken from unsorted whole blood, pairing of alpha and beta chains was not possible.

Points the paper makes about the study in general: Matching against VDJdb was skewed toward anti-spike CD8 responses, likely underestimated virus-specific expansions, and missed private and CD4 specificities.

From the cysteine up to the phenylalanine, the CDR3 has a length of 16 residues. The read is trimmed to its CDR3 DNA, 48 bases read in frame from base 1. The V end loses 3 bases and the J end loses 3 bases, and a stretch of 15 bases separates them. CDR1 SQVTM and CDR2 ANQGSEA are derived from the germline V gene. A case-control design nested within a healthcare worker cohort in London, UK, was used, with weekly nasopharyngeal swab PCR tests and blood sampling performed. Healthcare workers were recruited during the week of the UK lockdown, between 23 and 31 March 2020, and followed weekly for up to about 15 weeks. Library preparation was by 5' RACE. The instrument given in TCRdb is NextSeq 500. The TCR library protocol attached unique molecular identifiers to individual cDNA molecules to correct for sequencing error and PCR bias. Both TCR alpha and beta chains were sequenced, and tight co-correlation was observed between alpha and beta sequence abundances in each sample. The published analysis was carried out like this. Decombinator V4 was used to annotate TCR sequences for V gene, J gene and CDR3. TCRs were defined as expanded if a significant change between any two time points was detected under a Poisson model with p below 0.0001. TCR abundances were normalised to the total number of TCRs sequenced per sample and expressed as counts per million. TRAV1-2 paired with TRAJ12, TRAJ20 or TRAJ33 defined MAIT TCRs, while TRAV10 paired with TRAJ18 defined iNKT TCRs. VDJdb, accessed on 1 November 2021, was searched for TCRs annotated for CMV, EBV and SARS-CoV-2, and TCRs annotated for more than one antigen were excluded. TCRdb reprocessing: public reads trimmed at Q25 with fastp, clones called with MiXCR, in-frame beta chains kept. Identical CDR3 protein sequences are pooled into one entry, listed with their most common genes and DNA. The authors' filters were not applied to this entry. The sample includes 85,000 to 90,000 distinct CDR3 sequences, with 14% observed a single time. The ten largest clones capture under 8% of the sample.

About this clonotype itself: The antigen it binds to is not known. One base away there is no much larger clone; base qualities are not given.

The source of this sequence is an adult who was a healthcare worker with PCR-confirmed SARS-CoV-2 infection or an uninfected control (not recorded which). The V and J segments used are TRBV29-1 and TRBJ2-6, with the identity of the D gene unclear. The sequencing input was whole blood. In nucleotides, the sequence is TGCAGCGTTGAGCCGATCGAGGTCGGTGGGGCCAACGTCCTGACTTTC. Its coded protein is CSVEPIEVGGANVLTF. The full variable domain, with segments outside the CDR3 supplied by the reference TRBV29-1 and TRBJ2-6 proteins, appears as SAVISQKPSRDICQRGTSLTIQCQVDSQVTMMFWYRQQPGQSLTLIATANQGSEATYESGFVIDKFPISRPNLTFSTLTVSNMSPEDSSIYLCSVEPIEVGGANVLTFGAGSRLTVL.